The 22 T cell receptor beta chains given below trace back to one sample, sequenced in a study of blood T cell repertoires in COVID-19. Using immunoSEQ multiplex PCR, the repertoire was profiled, and TCRdb retains in-frame clones only, with some absent. The sample records about 310,000 clones, around 87% being singletons. Sequenced sample: peripheral blood. The receptors come from a man aged 50-59 years with active or convalescent COVID-19.

Notes on this clone: Different DNA sequences within this sample yield the same CDR3. The chain uses TRBV19 and TRBJ1-5; the match to TRBD1 covers 7 bases. V lost 4 bases to trimming and J lost 0 bases; unmatched junction nucleotides: 3. The CDR3 loop spans 15 amino acids. The germline CDR1 and CDR2 sequences are LNHDA and SQIVND (reference sequence). This CDR3 reads CASSRGQNSNQPQHF. For the CDR3, the DNA is TGTGCCAGTAGTAGGGGACAGAATAGCAATCAGCCCCAGCATTTT.

V usage is TRBV2 and J usage is TRBJ1-1, with TRBD1 identical over 7 bases. J gave up 5 bases and V 4 bases, and 4 bases lay outside the gene matches. The CDR3 is 13 amino acids. Germline V gene sequence: CDR1 SNHLY, CDR2 FYNNEI. The CDR3 here is CASSVQGWTEAFF. The DNA for the CDR3 is TGTGCCAGCAGTGTACAGGGGTGGACTGAAGCTTTCTTT.

This chain connects TRBV16 to TRBJ2-2; 11 positions agree with TRBD1. After removal of 4 bases from V and 6 bases from J, the junction contained 4 bases not matched to a gene. This CDR3 region has 15 residues. Germline loops: CDR1 KGHSY, CDR2 FQNENV. The CDR3 region has the DNA TGTGCCAGCAGCCGGACAGGGGGCAGTTCCGGGGAGCTGTTTTTT. Amino acids: CASSRTGGSSGELFF. The full variable domain, its missing parts supplied by reference TRBV16 and TRBJ2-2, is GEEVAQTPKHLVRGEGQKAKLYCAPIKGHSYVFWYQQVLKNEFKFLISFQNENVFDETGMPKERFSAKCLPNSPCSLEIQATKLEDSAVYFCASSRTGGSSGELFFGEGSRLTVL.

This clone was counted only a few times. The J gene is TRBJ1-6, the V gene TRBV27, with D tentatively TRBD1 (5 bases). Trimming left V 6 bases short and J 4 bases short, with 10 bases between. The CDR3 extends over 14 amino acids. CDR1 is MNHEY, CDR2 SMNVEV, per germline (reference sequence). CDR3 DNA sequence: TGTGCCAGCAGCATCGACAGTTATAATTCACCCCTCCACTTT. This translates into CASSIDSYNSPLHF.

The chain carries TRBV5-1 and TRBJ2-3; TRBD2 matches 9 bases. V lost 0 bases to trimming and J lost 4 bases; unmatched junction nucleotides: 18. This CDR3 spans 20 amino acids. Germline CDR1 SGHRS, CDR2 YFSETQ. The CDR3 nucleotides are TGCGCCAGCAGCTTGGTCGGGGCGGGAGGGCCCACCGGTAGGCCAGATACGCAGTATTTT. It translates to CASSLVGAGGPTGRPDTQYF.

This sequence joins TRBV5-1 and TRBJ1-2, with no clear D. CDR1 SGHRS and CDR2 YFSETQ come from the germline V gene. Deletions cut 0 bases from V and 0 bases from J, with 9 bases between. The CDR3 length is 15 residues. In nucleotides, the CDR3 is TGCGCCAGCAGCTTGGGGATGACTGCTAACTATGGCTACACCTTC. Its protein product is CASSLGMTANYGYTF.

The chain recombines TRBV28 with TRBJ2-7, with unresolved D. The CDR3 contains 15 residues. Germline-derived CDR1 and CDR2 are MDHEN and SYDVKM. V gave up 2 bases and J gave up 0 bases, with 11 bases separating them. This CDR3 is CASSLETSLSYEQYF. The CDR3, as DNA: TGTGCCAGCAGTTTAGAGACTTCTCTCTCCTACGAGCAGTACTTC.

V and J are TRBV7-9 and TRBJ1-5; D may be TRBD1 (6 bases). CDR1 is SEHNR and CDR2 is FQNEAQ in the germline V gene (reference sequence). The CDR3 covers 14 residues. Between the trimmed V and J ends, which lost 3 bases and 5 bases, there was a span of 11 bases. The CDR3 nucleotides are TGTGCCAGCAGCTTTGGACAGCCCGATCAGCCCCAGCATTTT. This encodes CASSFGQPDQPQHF.

The chain uses TRBV5-1 and TRBJ1-4; no definite D call. Germline V gene data show CDR1 as SGHRS and CDR2 as YFSETQ. The CDR3 runs 14 residues. Trimming took 1 base from V and 2 from J, leaving 6 bases between them. The DNA of the CDR3 is TGCGCCAGCAGCTTGACAGTGACTAATGAAAAACTGTTTTTT. Protein sequence: CASSLTVTNEKLFF.

This clone was found a few times. The chain is built from TRBV24-1 and TRBJ2-1; 12 bases are a match to TRBD2. The V gene's germline CDR1 is KGHDR and CDR2 SFDVKD. J lost 8 bases, V lost 3 bases, and 7 bases had no gene match. This CDR3 comprises 16 residues. CDR3 region: CATSDPGTSGFDEQFF. As DNA, the CDR3 is TGTGCCACCAGTGATCCCGGGACTAGCGGGTTCGATGAGCAGTTCTTC.

The rearrangement joins TRBV5-1 to TRBJ2-1; TRBD2 aligns across 9 bases. J gave up 6 bases and V 0 bases, and 4 bases lay outside the gene matches. The CDR3 has 15 residues. Germline-derived CDR1 and CDR2 are SGHRS and YFSETQ. Here the CDR3 reads CASSLAAGGLNEQFF. Here the CDR3 DNA reads TGCGCCAGCAGCTTGGCAGCGGGAGGTCTCAATGAGCAGTTCTTC.

This clone was seen just once. The chain joins TRBV15 to TRBJ2-2; D perhaps matches TRBD2 (7 bases). This CDR3 has 18 residues. CDR1 and CDR2 from the germline V gene are LNHNV and YYDKDF (reference sequence). V lost 0 bases and J 3 bases, leaving 17 bases between the germline ends. The CDR3: CATSRDWGGRPHTGELFF. CDR3 sequence (DNA): TGTGCCACCAGCAGAGATTGGGGGGGCAGGCCTCACACCGGGGAGCTGTTTTTT.

The chain combines TRBV11-2 with TRBJ2-7; 8 bases match TRBD1. The ends lost 1 base at V and 4 bases at J; junction bases unmatched: 3. The CDR3 has 14 amino acids. Looked up from germline, CDR1 is SGHAT and CDR2 is FQNNGV. The CDR3 bases are TGTGCCAGCAGCTTAGGCAGGGGGCAGTACGAGCAGTACTTC. Its translation is CASSLGRGQYEQYF.

J is TRBJ2-7 and V is TRBV3-1 (or the pseudogene TRBV3-2); no definite D call. Trimming removed 1 base at V and 0 bases at J, with 10 bases between. CDR3 length: 15 residues. The germline CDR1 and CDR2 sequences are LGHDT and YNNKEL (reference sequence). In nucleotides, the CDR3 is TGTGCCAGCAGCCAAGGACTTACCCTCTCCTACGAGCAGTACTTC. Translation: CASSQGLTLSYEQYF.

CDR3 DNA: TGTGCCAGCAGCCTAATAGACAGGGTGGTTAGCAATCAGCCCCAGCATTTT. Protein sequence: CASSLIDRVVSNQPQHF. The chain recombines TRBV3-1 (or the pseudogene TRBV3-2) with TRBJ1-5; 7 nucleotides align to TRBD1. The J segment lost 0 bases and the V segment lost 4 bases, leaving 9 bases of the junction unmatched. The CDR3 sequence is 17 residues long. Germline V gene sequence: CDR1 LGHDT, CDR2 YNNKEL (reference sequence).

The chain is built from TRBV10-3 and TRBJ2-7; possible D gene TRBD2, 6 bases. CDR3 size: 13 residues. V was trimmed by 4 bases and J by 6 bases, leaving 13 bases between them. Germline V gene sequence: CDR1 ENHRY, CDR2 SYGVKD. DNA of the CDR3: TGTGCCATCAGTGGCGGGACTCTCGGCGAGCAGTACTTC. Translating it yields CAISGGTLGEQYF.

The V call is TRBV24-1, the J call TRBJ1-2; D perhaps matches TRBD1 (6 bases). Trimming left V 3 bases short and J 7 bases short, with 17 bases between. The CDR3 has 15 residues. Germline V gene lookup returns CDR1 KGHDR and CDR2 SFDVKD. CDR3 sequence: CATSDGTRGLPGYTF. Written as DNA, the CDR3 is TGTGCCACCAGTGATGGGACACGGGGTTTGCCTGGCTACACCTTC.

The chain has TRBV19 and TRBJ1-5; 8 nucleotides match TRBD1. The CDR3 consists of 14 residues. Looked up from germline, CDR1 is LNHDA and CDR2 is SQIVND (reference sequence). The trim removed 7 bases at V and 6 bases at J, leaving 8 bases unmatched. The CDR3 DNA reads as TGTGCCAGTAAATTAGGCCAGGGGGCTCAGCCCCAGCATTTT. As protein: CASKLGQGAQPQHF. Looking up the rest from reference TRBV19 and TRBJ1-5 gives the full variable domain: DGGITQSPKYLFRKEGQNVTLSCEQNLNHDAMYWYRQDPGQGLRLIYYSQIVNDFQKGDIAEGYSVSREKKESFPLTVTSAQKNPTAFYLCASKLGQGAQPQHFGDGTRLSIL.

CDR3 coding DNA: TGCGCCAGCAGCTACGTCGGGTCGGATAATTCACCCCTCCACTTT. Its protein is CASSYVGSDNSPLHF. This sequence joins TRBV5-1 and TRBJ1-6; D ambiguous. In germline, CDR1 is SGHRS, CDR2 YFSETQ. The length of the CDR3 is 15 residues. Deletions cut 3 bases from V and 5 bases from J, with 12 bases between.

CDR3 in amino acids: CSVEKRGADTQYF. As DNA, the CDR3 is TGCAGCGTTGAAAAGCGGGGTGCAGATACGCAGTATTTT. The chain joins TRBV29-1 to TRBJ2-3, with 7 bases that match TRBD2. This CDR3 is 13 amino acids long. Looked up from germline, CDR1 is SQVTM and CDR2 is ANQGSEA. V was pared by 2 bases and J by 4 bases, with 3 bases of the junction left unmatched.

The rearrangement uses TRBV12-5 and TRBJ1-1; 8 nucleotides line up with TRBD1. After removal of 5 bases from V and 1 base from J, the junction contained 6 bases not matched to a gene. Germline CDR1 is LGHNT and CDR2 is FRNRAP. CDR3 size: 15 residues. The CDR3 region is CASGPGQGGNTEAFF. In DNA, the CDR3 is TGTGCTAGTGGTCCAGGACAGGGCGGGAACACTGAAGCTTTCTTT.

The gene calls are TRBV24-1 and TRBJ1-2; 9 bases line up with TRBD1. V lost 4 bases and J lost 9; bases outside the gene matches: 14. Germline V gene data show CDR1 as KGHDR and CDR2 as SFDVKD. The CDR3 runs to 16 residues. The CDR3 reads CATSDPGTGNGLSYTF. CDR3 sequence (DNA): TGTGCCACCAGTGACCCCGGGACAGGGAACGGTTTGAGCTACACCTTC.